This T cell receptor (beta chain) was profiled in a study of blood T cell repertoires in COVID-19. Study-wide background: The United States, Italy and Spain provided the acute and convalescent COVID-19 samples. In each case, the material was cDNA or gDNA derived from T cells, B-cell-depleted T cells, or PBMCs.

The assay was immunoSEQ multiplex PCR, and TCRdb's table has in-frame clones only and misses some. The table has 200,000 to 300,000 clones, approximately 90% seen once. Adults between about 18 and 89 years of age took part from under 25 US areas. Recovery meant two consecutive negative NP/OP PCR tests, professional clearance, or resolved symptoms. The ends lost 6 bases at V and 2 bases at J; junction bases unmatched: 2. Germline V CDR1 and CDR2: MDHEN, SYDVKM. The CDR3 has 14 residues. V gene TRBV28 combines with J gene TRBJ1-5; 9 nucleotides match TRBD1. The sequence was obtained from a man aged 35 to 55 who had recovered from COVID-19. The specimen was PBMCs or T cells enriched from blood (not recorded which). As DNA, the CDR3 is TGTGCCAGCAGACGACAGGGGGGCAATCAGCCCCAGCATTTT. It yields the protein CASRRQGGNQPQHF.